Below are 5 T cell receptor beta chains sequenced from a single sample in a study of graft-versus-host responses after intestinal transplantation. TCRdb's copy holds only in-frame clones and misses some; the assay was immunoSEQ multiplex PCR. The table lists roughly 6,400 clones, approximately 25% of them singletons. The sequences come from alloreactive CD4+ T cells from a mixed lymphocyte reaction culture, collected before transplantation. Subset denoted: CFSE-low proliferating T cells sorted from approximately 6-day pre-transplant mixed lymphocyte reaction (GvH or HvG direction). The receptors derive from a human patient who was an organ donor for intestinal transplantation.

As concerns this clone: With a far larger clone one base away, a read error is the likely cause. The V gene is TRBV5-1, the J gene TRBJ2-7; D unclear. The germline gives CDR1 SGHRS, CDR2 YFSETQ. V dropped 1 base and J dropped 9 bases, with 11 bases sitting between them. The CDR3 loop spans 12 amino acids. CDR3 coding DNA: TGCGCCAGCAGCTTGCCTTGGGTGCGGCAGTACTTC. Its protein is CASSLPWVRQYF.

This clone was picked up a small number of times. Mismatch with germline at one junction end may stem from a read error. The chain carries TRBV19 and TRBJ2-1, with TRBD2 matching 14 bases. This CDR3 comprises 16 residues. Per germline, CDR1 LNHDA and CDR2 SQIVND (reference sequence). The CDR3 DNA sequence: TGTGCCAATAGTTTAGGGACTAGCGGGAGAGAAAATGAGCAGTTCTTC. It codes for CANSLGTSGRENEQFF.

The DNA of the CDR3 is TGTGCCAGCAGTGGCGGCAGGATGAACACTGAAGCTTTCTTT. Translating gives CASSGGRMNTEAFF. The rearrangement joins TRBV6-5 to TRBJ1-1; D gene unclear. Germline values: CDR1 MNHEY, CDR2 SVGAGI. Trimming removed 5 bases from V and 0 bases from J, with 10 bases in between. This CDR3 contains 14 residues.

In this sample, this clone turned up a few times. V gene TRBV11-3 combines with J gene TRBJ2-3, with 8 bases aligning to TRBD2. The J segment lost 5 bases and the V segment lost 5 bases, leaving 9 bases of the junction unmatched. CDR3 length equals 15 residues. CDR1 and CDR2 (germline): SGHNT, YENEEA. This chain's CDR3 is CASSRGLVGGDTQYF. The CDR3 region has the DNA TGTGCCAGCAGCCGGGGACTAGTTGGGGGAGATACGCAGTATTTT. Full variable domain (remainder filled in from reference TRBV11-3 and TRBJ2-3): EAGVVQSPRYKIIEKKQPVAFWCNPISGHNTLYWYLQNLGQGPELLIRYENEEAVDDSQLPKDRFSAERLKGVDSTLKIQPAELGDSAVYLCASSRGLVGGDTQYFGPGTRLTVL.

In this sample, this clone is medium-sized. The chain employs TRBV10-3 and TRBJ1-3; 8 bases match TRBD1. Germline CDR1 reads ENHRY; CDR2 reads SYGVKD. The CDR3 is 14 residues long. The trim removed 7 bases at V and 6 bases at J, leaving 8 bases unmatched. CDR3 bases: TGTGCCATCACAGGGGGCGGTCTAAAAAACACCATATATTTT. It specifies CAITGGGLKNTIYF.